The rows below give T cell receptor beta chains drawn from one sample of a study of cytomegalovirus exposure and HLA in healthy donors. Produced via immunoSEQ multiplex PCR; TCRdb's table is partial and in-frame only. The data show under 250,000 clones, approximately 85% seen once. The specimen was PBMCs. The receptors stem from a woman between 50 and 59 years old in good health and CMV-seronegative. Both conserved end residues are part of each CDR3. D genes are given only for firm matches. Not all rows give a size; the values are once, few, many and, for expanded clones, a class.

V gene	clone size	J gene	D gene	CDR3 DNA	CDR3 protein
TRBV7-2	.	TRBJ1-6	TRBD1	TGTGCCAGCAGCTGGGACAGGGACAGTTGGACCCTCCACTTT	CASSWDRDSWTLHF
TRBV30	few	TRBJ1-2	.	TGTGCCTGGAGTCCCATCGGCCTCAGGTCTGGCTACACCTTC	CAWSPIGLRSGYTF
TRBV9	.	TRBJ2-1	.	TGTGCCAGCAGCTCAGGACTGGTCTCCTACAATGAGCAGTTCTTC	CASSSGLVSYNEQFF
TRBV28	once	TRBJ2-3	TRBD2	TGTGCCAGTAATAGCGGGAGTGTAGATACGCAGTATTTT	CASNSGSVDTQYF
TRBV5-5	.	TRBJ2-1	.	TGTGCCAGCAGCTTGGTGTCGGAGCCCGCCTACAATGAGCAGTTCTTC	CASSLVSEPAYNEQFF
TRBV27	.	TRBJ2-7	TRBD2	TGTGCCAGTAGCGCGGGAGCCTACGAGCAGTACTTC	CASSAGAYEQYF
TRBV15	.	TRBJ2-7	.	TGTGCCACCAGCAGAGAGGGGGGGCCGGAACGCGAGCAGTACTTC	CATSREGGPEREQYF
TRBV5-6	.	TRBJ1-6	.	TGTGCCAGCAGCTTGGCGTCAGGGGCGTTGGTCTCCCTCCACTTT	CASSLASGALVSLHF
TRBV28	once	TRBJ1-1	TRBD1	TGTGCCAGCAGTGTCTACGGGACAGGGGGCCTCGTAGCTTTCTTT	CASSVYGTGGLVAFF
TRBV11-2	.	TRBJ2-1	TRBD2	TGTGCCAGCAGCTTAGAGGTCGGACTAGCGGGAGAGTACAAACCTAATGAGCAGTTCTTC	CASSLEVGLAGEYKPNEQFF
TRBV15	.	TRBJ1-1	.	TGTGCCACCAGCAGAGATAAGAGTTACGGCACTGAAGCTTTCTTT	CATSRDKSYGTEAFF
TRBV9	.	TRBJ2-1	TRBD1	TGTGCCAGCAGCGTAATGACAGGGCTCTCCTACAATGAGCAGTTCTTC	CASSVMTGLSYNEQFF
TRBV19	.	TRBJ1-2	TRBD1	TGTGCCAGTAGAGAACAGGGGGCCAGGGGAGGCTACACCTTC	CASREQGARGGYTF
TRBV30	few	TRBJ2-1	TRBD2	TGTGCCTGGAAGGGACTATACAATGAGCAGTTCTTC	CAWKGLYNEQFF
TRBV7-1	.	TRBJ2-7	TRBD2	TGTGCCAGCAGCTCGCCTCGGGACAGGGGGCAAGGGACTAGCGGGAGTGGGTTATCCTACGAGCAGTACTTC	CASSSPRDRGQGTSGSGLSYEQYF
TRBV18	.	TRBJ2-2	.	TGTGCCAGCTCACCACTGGGAGCCGGGGAGCTGTTTTTT	CASSPLGAGELFF
TRBV6-6	.	TRBJ2-2	.	TGTGCCAGCAGTTTCCCCAGGGACACCGGGGAGCTGTTTTTT	CASSFPRDTGELFF
TRBV7-2	few	TRBJ2-2	TRBD2	TGTGCCAGCAGCTCTCCCGGGACTAGTTTGACCGGGGAGCTGTTTTTT	CASSSPGTSLTGELFF
TRBV28	.	TRBJ1-5	.	TGTGCCAGCAGTTTGGGCCACAATCAGCCCCAGCATTTT	CASSLGHNQPQHF
TRBV28	.	TRBJ2-7	.	TGTGCCAGCCGGACAGAATACGAGCAGTACTTC	CASRTEYEQYF
TRBV11-3	.	TRBJ2-7	TRBD1	TGTGCCAGCAGCCTCGGGGACAGTCCCTACGAGCAGTACTTC	CASSLGDSPYEQYF
TRBV5-1	.	TRBJ2-7	TRBD2	TGCGCCAGCAGCTTGGCCCGGGGGGGTCGGTCCTACGAGCAGTACTTC	CASSLARGGRSYEQYF
TRBV6-1	.	TRBJ2-3	.	TGTGCCAGCTCCCAGGGCGGGGAAGGGTTGGATACGCAGTATTTT	CASSQGGEGLDTQYF
TRBV7-9	.	TRBJ1-2	.	TGTGCCAGCAGCTCCTGGGGGCAGGGGCGAATCTCTGGCTACACCTTC	CASSSWGQGRISGYTF
TRBV2	.	TRBJ2-7	.	TGTGCCAGCAGGCGGGACGGGACCTACGAGCAGTACTTC	CASRRDGTYEQYF
TRBV7-9	.	TRBJ2-7	.	TGTGCCAGCAGCTTAGACGGGTCTCCCTACGAGCAGTACTTC	CASSLDGSPYEQYF
TRBV7-9	.	TRBJ2-5	.	TGTGCCAGCAGCTTACCCACAGGGACCCAGTACTTC	CASSLPTGTQYF
TRBV2	.	TRBJ2-7	TRBD2	TGTGCCAGCAGTGTAGGCGGGAGCCTTTACGAGCAGTACTTC	CASSVGGSLYEQYF
TRBV7-2	once	TRBJ2-1	TRBD2	TGTGCCAGCAGCTTATCGGGACTAGCGGGAGGGGCGGTTGAGCAGTTCTTC	CASSLSGLAGGAVEQFF
TRBV7-2	.	TRBJ1-4	TRBD1	TGTGCCAGCAGCTTAGATGGGACAGGGGGCTCCACTAATGAAAAACTGTTTTTT	CASSLDGTGGSTNEKLFF
TRBV6-5	.	TRBJ2-7	.	TGTGCCAGCAGTTACGACGGAGGGAGCGAGCAGTACTTC	CASSYDGGSEQYF
TRBV25-1	once	TRBJ2-3	.	TGTGCCAGCAGTGAACGAGGGAGCACAGATACGCAGTATTTT	CASSERGSTDTQYF